This TCR beta chain stems from a study of T cells in Graves' hyperthyroidism and ophthalmopathy. General study findings and limits: Blood also contained most expanded thyroid clonotypes above 0.001. Before onset, by a median of around six months, the model predicted ophthalmopathy. Ophthalmopathy and stable hyperthyroidism were told apart by a 13 V-J model.

RNA transcripts served as the template for amplifying TCR beta CDR3 regions. Using the HTBI primer set, a first-round RT-PCR was run on the TCR CDR3. TCRdb passed the multiplex PCR reads through MiXCR, listing each CDR3 protein once. The repertoire holds about 510,000 distinct CDR3 sequences, with 46% as singletons. As regards this clonotype: As yet, its antigen is unknown.

CDR3 length: 13 residues. V was clipped by 7 bases and J by 1 base, with 13 bases between them. Germline V gene data show CDR1 as SQVTM and CDR2 as ANQGSEA. The source material was peripheral blood or thyroid tissue (not recorded which). This sequence originates from an adult woman with Graves' disease, either hyperthyroidism or ophthalmopathy (not recorded which). The chain carries TRBV29-1 and TRBJ1-1; D ambiguous. The CDR3 sequence: CSAAGRPNTEAFF. As DNA, the CDR3 is TGCAGCGCCGCTGGACGGCCGAACACTGAAGCTTTCTTT.